This T cell receptor (beta chain) was obtained from a study of blood T cell repertoires in COVID-19. Study as a whole: Samples of COVID-19 (acute and convalescent) were obtained from the United States, Italy and Spain. PBMCs, B-cell-depleted T cells, or T cells were the source of the cDNA or gDNA that made up the material.

Only in-frame clones appear in the TCRdb table, and some are missing; sequencing was by immunoSEQ multiplex PCR. This repertoire shows around 250,000 clones, about 86% found once; its top ten account for roughly 4%. The CDR3 is made up of 13 amino acids. The V gene's germline CDR1 is SGHRS and CDR2 YFSETQ. V dropped 4 bases and J dropped 5; count of bases not matched to a gene: 3. Membership in each cohort depended on participant-reported clinical history. This chain connects TRBV5-1 to TRBJ2-1, with 7 bases identical to TRBD2. The receptor was isolated from a man aged 25 to 40 with acute COVID-19. The sample consisted of PBMCs or T cells enriched from blood (not recorded which). The CDR3 nucleotides read TGCGCCAGCAGCCGTGCGGGGGACAATGAGCAGTTCTTC. Protein sequence: CASSRAGDNEQFF.